A selection of T cell receptor beta chains follows, all from one sample in a study of blood T cell repertoires in COVID-19. Produced via immunoSEQ multiplex PCR; TCRdb's table is partial and in-frame only. This sample carries a few hundred thousand clones, roughly 89% of them seen once, and the ten largest clones take 11%. The sample consisted of peripheral blood. These receptors were obtained from a woman in her 30s with COVID-19, enrolled during active disease. CDR3s include the opening cysteine and the closing phenylalanine or tryptophan. A D gene is named only where the DNA matches it firmly. The size of a clone is reported for some rows only, either as once, few or many, or as a class for expanded clones.

>TRBJ1-2|TRBD1|TRBV27|14|.
TGTGCCAGCAGCCCGGACAGGGGAGGGGATGGCTACACCTTC
CASSPDRGGDGYTF
>TRBJ1-1|TRBD1|TRBV10-3|13|.
TGTGCCATCAGTCCCGGGACAGGGGCTGAAGCTTTCTTT
CAISPGTGAEAFF
>TRBJ2-5|TRBD2|TRBV27|14|.
TGTGCCAGCAGTCCGGGACTAGCTCCAGAGACCCAGTACTTC
CASSPGLAPETQYF
>TRBJ1-2|.|TRBV30|14|.
TGTGCCTGGCTGCCTCTACAGATTAACTATGGCTACACCTTC
CAWLPLQINYGYTF
>TRBJ2-7|.|TRBV27|14|once
TGTGCCAGCAAGATGTGGCAGGGGAATTACGAGCAGTACTTC
CASKMWQGNYEQYF
>TRBJ2-3|TRBD1|TRBV19|18|.
TGTGCCAGTAGGTCCCTAATTCCGGGACAGGGGAACACAGATACGCAGTATTTT
CASRSLIPGQGNTDTQYF
>TRBJ2-1|.|TRBV19|13|.
TGTGCCAGTAGTATAGTCCAAAACAATGAGCAGTTCTTC
CASSIVQNNEQFF
>TRBJ1-2|TRBD1|TRBV19|15|.
TGTGCCAGTAGTTCCCGGGACAGGGGTGGCTATGGCTACACCTTC
CASSSRDRGGYGYTF
>TRBJ1-1|TRBD1|TRBV5-1|15|.
TGCGCCAGCAGCTTGTCCAGGGGGGATGGCACTGAAGCTTTCTTT
CASSLSRGDGTEAFF
>TRBJ1-3|.|TRBV12-3/TRBV12-4|13|once
TGTGCCAGCAGGAGGACAGCCGGAAACACCATATATTTT
CASRRTAGNTIYF
>TRBJ2-7|TRBD2|TRBV29-1|15|.
TGCAGCGTTATCGGACTAGCGGGGGGCCATGGCGAGCAGTACTTC
CSVIGLAGGHGEQYF
>TRBJ1-6|.|TRBV4-1|14|once
TGCGCCAGCAGCCAAGACAGGGTAGGATCACCCCTCCACTTT
CASSQDRVGSPLHF
>TRBJ2-2|.|TRBV21-1|16|.
TGTGCCAGCAGCAAAGTCCGGGACAGGGTCTTTGGGGAGCTGTTTTTT
CASSKVRDRVFGELFF
>TRBJ2-1|TRBD2|TRBV12-5|17|.
TGTGCTAGTGGACGGGGACTAGCGGGGGCAACGTACAATGAGCAGTTCTTC
CASGRGLAGATYNEQFF
>TRBJ1-5|.|TRBV5-5|16|.
TGTGCCAGCAGCTTGGGACCCCCAAGCGGCAATCAGCCCCAGCATTTT
CASSLGPPSGNQPQHF
>TRBJ1-3|.|TRBV6-5|15|once
TGTGCCAGCACCTCTGGGGCCAACTCTGGAAACACCATATATTTT
CASTSGANSGNTIYF
>TRBJ1-4|.|TRBV7-9|16|.
TGTGCCAGCAGCCCTCCCCTGGGGCAGGTAAATGAAAAACTGTTTTTT
CASSPPLGQVNEKLFF
>TRBJ1-6|.|TRBV5-5|15|.
TGTGCCAGCAGCTTTACGACAGCCGCCAATTCACCCCTCCACTTT
CASSFTTAANSPLHF
>TRBJ2-1|TRBD2|TRBV7-6|15|.
TGTGCCAGCAGCTTAGATGGCGGGGGGGAACGTGAGCAGTTCTTC
CASSLDGGGEREQFF
>TRBJ1-2|.|TRBV3-1/TRBV3-2|14|.
TGTGCCAGCAGCCAAGCCGGGGGGTTGTTTGGCTACACCTTC
CASSQAGGLFGYTF
>TRBJ1-2|.|TRBV5-4|16|.
TGTGCCAGCAGCCTTTCACCGGGAAGTCTCAACTATGGCTACACCTTC
CASSLSPGSLNYGYTF
>TRBJ1-5|.|TRBV5-5|17|.
TGTGCCAGCAGCTTGGAGCGGGGTTGGGATAGCAATCAGCCCCAGCATTTT
CASSLERGWDSNQPQHF
>TRBJ1-1|.|TRBV30|13|once
TGTGCCTGGACTGAGGGTCGGAACACTGAAGCTTTCTTT
CAWTEGRNTEAFF
>TRBJ2-5|.|TRBV5-8|15|.
TGTGCCAGCAGCTTGTGGGATTACAGGGAAGAGACCCAGTACTTC
CASSLWDYREETQYF
>TRBJ2-1|.|TRBV6-6|16|.
TGTGCCAGCAGTTCTGGTCGGATGGCGGCTTACAATGAGCAGTTCTTC
CASSSGRMAAYNEQFF
>TRBJ2-1|.|TRBV28|16|.
TGTGCCAGCATCACGAGGGGGAGAACCTTATACAATGAGCAGTTCTTC
CASITRGRTLYNEQFF
>TRBJ1-5|.|TRBV5-1|14|.
TGCGCCAGCAGGCTCCAGGGGTCGGGACAGCCCCAGCATTTT
CASRLQGSGQPQHF
>TRBJ1-2|.|TRBV12-5|16|.
TGTGCTAGTGGTTTGGTACAAGGGGAAGGGTCCTATGGCTACACCTTC
CASGLVQGEGSYGYTF
>TRBJ1-1|.|TRBV21-1|15|.
TGTGCCAGCAGCAAAGGTCGGGAAACGAACACTGAAGCTTTCTTT
CASSKGRETNTEAFF
>TRBJ1-2|.|TRBV9|15|once
TGTGCTACCAGCGGGCGGAGGGAGTCTAACTATGGCTACACCTTC
CATSGRRESNYGYTF
>TRBJ1-3|.|TRBV18|15|.
TGTGCCAGCTCACCAGAGGAAGACTCTGGAAACACCATATATTTT
CASSPEEDSGNTIYF
>TRBJ1-6|.|TRBV11-2|16|.
TGTGCCAGCAGCCTTACAGGGAATTCCTATAATTCACCCCTCCACTTT
CASSLTGNSYNSPLHF
>TRBJ2-1|TRBD2|TRBV4-2|16|.
TGTGCCAGCAGCCTTGAAGGGACTAGCGGGGGGGGAGGGCAGTTCTTC
CASSLEGTSGGGGQFF
>TRBJ1-2|TRBD1|TRBV7-2|14|.
TGTGCCAGCAGCTTCTGGACAGGCGATAAGGGCTACACCTTC
CASSFWTGDKGYTF
>TRBJ1-1|.|TRBV4-2|14|.
TGTGCCAGCAGCCAAACCGGCGGGAACACTGAAGCTTTCTTT
CASSQTGGNTEAFF
>TRBJ1-5|.|TRBV2|15|.
TGTGCCAGCAGTGAACGGGAAACCTTAAATCAGCCCCAGCATTTT
CASSERETLNQPQHF
>TRBJ2-7|.|TRBV5-1|15|.
TGCGCCAGCAGCTTATGGCCAGGGGTCGGCTACGAGCAGTACTTC
CASSLWPGVGYEQYF
>TRBJ2-5|TRBD2|TRBV2|15|.
TGTGCCAGCAGTTGGACTAGCGGACGGCAAGAGACCCAGTACTTC
CASSWTSGRQETQYF
>TRBJ1-2|TRBD1|TRBV7-7|15|.
TGTGCCAGCAGCTTTCCGACAGGGCTTCGGGAAGGCTACACCTTC
CASSFPTGLREGYTF
>TRBJ2-7|TRBD1|TRBV18|15|.
TGTGCCAGCTCACCGAGGACAGGGGCTCCCAACGAGCAGTACTTC
CASSPRTGAPNEQYF
>TRBJ2-7|.|TRBV19|14|once
TGTGCCAGTAGTGCGGCAGCCGGCTCCTACGAGCAGTACTTC
CASSAAAGSYEQYF
>TRBJ2-1|.|TRBV3-1/TRBV3-2|14|.
TGTGCCAGCAGCCAAGATCATCTAGCCAATGAGCAGTTCTTC
CASSQDHLANEQFF
>TRBJ1-5|.|TRBV10-3|18|.
TGTGCCATCAGTGAGGAAGGGGGAGTCTCGTTGTCCGACCAGCCCCAGCATTTT
CAISEEGGVSLSDQPQHF
>TRBJ2-5|.|TRBV5-1|14|.
TGCGCCAGCAGCTTGGGACCTAGGGAGGAGACCCAGTACTTC
CASSLGPREETQYF
>TRBJ1-1|.|TRBV14|14|.
TGTGCCAGCAGACCAAAGAACAGCTGGACTGAAGCTTTCTTT
CASRPKNSWTEAFF
>TRBJ1-4|.|TRBV10-1|18|few
TGCGCCAGCAGTGAGTCGCGTGGGCAGCCCTCAACTAATGAAAAACTGTTTTTT
CASSESRGQPSTNEKLFF
>TRBJ2-2|TRBD1|TRBV14|19|.
TGTGCCAGCAGCTATAGATTTGGGATTCCGGGACAGCGCACCGGGGAGCTGTTTTTT
CASSYRFGIPGQRTGELFF